Listed below are T cell receptor beta chains from one sample, sequenced in a study of blood T cell repertoires in COVID-19. Here immunoSEQ multiplex PCR was the method, and the copy in TCRdb shows in-frame clones only, minus some. The top ten clones hold 5% to 7% of a sample with about 200,000 clones, roughly 88% of them seen once. Sequenced: PBMCs or T cells enriched from blood (not recorded which). The origin of the receptors is a man aged 35 to 55 with acute COVID-19. Each CDR3 is given with its conserved first and last residue. The order of the fields is CDR3 length, clone size, J gene, D gene, V gene, CDR3 protein, CDR3 DNA. A D gene is named only where the DNA matches it firmly. Clone size is given for some rows only: seen once, a few or many times, or a class if the clone is expanded.

16 . TRBJ2-7 TRBD1 TRBV11-1 CASSASWTGEDIEQYF TGTGCCAGCAGCGCCAGCTGGACAGGGGAGGACATCGAGCAGTACTTC
14 . TRBJ2-7 TRBD1 TRBV6-2/TRBV6-3 CASSYSGTAYEQYF TGTGCCAGCAGTTACTCCGGGACAGCCTACGAGCAGTACTTC
14 . TRBJ1-2 TRBD1 TRBV5-1 CASSLGTGNYGYTF TGCGCCAGCAGCTTGGGGACAGGGAACTATGGCTACACCTTC
15 . TRBJ1-2 . TRBV7-9 CASSFSRGSNYGYTF TGTGCCAGCAGCTTCAGCCGGGGGTCCAACTATGGCTACACCTTC
15 . TRBJ2-1 TRBD2 TRBV7-3 CASSQMSGANNEQFF TGTGCCAGCAGTCAGATGAGCGGGGCTAACAATGAGCAGTTCTTC
16 . TRBJ2-7 TRBD2 TRBV4-1 CASSQGVGLGFYEQYF TGCGCCAGCAGCCAAGGAGTGGGACTAGGTTTCTACGAGCAGTACTTC
12 . TRBJ2-7 . TRBV24-1 CATPEEDYEQYF TGTGCCACCCCAGAGGAGGACTACGAGCAGTACTTC
17 once TRBJ2-1 TRBD2 TRBV19 CASILHGTSGSRDEQFF TGTGCCAGTATCCTGCACGGGACTAGCGGGAGTAGGGATGAGCAGTTCTTC
17 . TRBJ2-2 . TRBV5-1 CASSPAVAEPNTGELFF TGCGCCAGCAGCCCCGCGGTAGCGGAACCGAACACCGGGGAGCTGTTTTTT
16 . TRBJ2-1 TRBD2 TRBV9 CASSPRGAGFGNEQFF TGTGCCAGCAGCCCGCGCGGAGCGGGATTTGGCAATGAGCAGTTCTTC
15 . TRBJ2-3 TRBD1 TRBV6-6 CASSLGTGVPDTQYF TGTGCCAGCAGTCTGGGGACAGGGGTCCCAGATACGCAGTATTTT
13 few TRBJ2-2 . TRBV11-3 CASSLLQGGELFF TGTGCCAGCAGTCTTCTCCAGGGCGGGGAGCTGTTTTTT
18 . TRBJ2-7 TRBD2 TRBV7-2 CASSVLSPASGSSYEQYF TGTGCCAGCAGCGTCCTCTCGCCAGCTAGCGGGAGCTCCTACGAGCAGTACTTC
13 . TRBJ1-1 . TRBV9 CASSVGVGTEAFF TGTGCCAGCAGCGTAGGGGTTGGGACAGAAGCTTTCTTT
13 . TRBJ1-4 TRBD1 TRBV6-4 CASSPDRDEKLFF TGTGCCAGCAGTCCCGACAGGGATGAAAAACTGTTTTTT
13 . TRBJ1-2 . TRBV30 CAWGHPRNYGYTF TGTGCCTGGGGACACCCCAGGAACTATGGCTACACCTTC
15 . TRBJ1-5 TRBD1 TRBV18 CASSPQTGGNQPQHF TGTGCCAGCTCGCCTCAGACAGGGGGGAATCAGCCCCAGCATTTT